This T cell receptor beta chain was documented in a study of vaccination effects on CD4 cells after COVID-19. Study-level information: It was a median of 72 days after the second dose that post-vaccine samples were obtained.

This CDR3 has 13 residues. Per the germline V gene, CDR1 is SEHNR and CDR2 is FQNEAQ (reference sequence). Between the trimmed V and J ends, which lost 7 bases and 4 bases, there was a span of 13 bases. Points on this clone: What it binds is unknown.

Scientists isolated CD4+ T cells after a roughly nine-day culture period ended. From March to December 2020, the person had a SARS-CoV-2 infection that was confirmed by PCR. Either the mRNA-1273 or the BNT162b2 vaccine was given to participants as two doses. Half the medium was replaced with IL-2 medium on days 3 and 7. Profiled with immunoSEQ multiplex PCR; TCRdb holds only in-frame clones, not every one. The data contain tens of thousands of clones, around 72% of them singletons. The TCR comes from a human donor who had a prior SARS-CoV-2 infection. V gene TRBV7-9 combines with J gene TRBJ2-5; D possibly corresponds to TRBD2 (6 bases). Sequenced material: CD4+ T cells from PBMCs cultured without peptide, taken after COVID-19 vaccination. The CDR3 DNA is TGTGCCAGCATCGCGGTGGGGGGAGAGACCCAGTACTTC. This sequence encodes CASIAVGGETQYF.